What follows are 13 T cell receptor beta chains derived from one specimen sequenced in a study of T cell changes during pregnancy in multiple sclerosis. Clones were sequenced by immunoSEQ multiplex PCR, and TCRdb holds only the in-frame ones, with some missing. The table has about 56,000 clones, 70% to 90% seen once. The source material was CD4+ T cells from peripheral blood mononuclear cells, sampled in the third trimester of pregnancy. Receptors were obtained from a female donor with multiple sclerosis, enrolled in a pregnancy study.

The V call is TRBV10-1, the J call TRBJ2-7, with 11 nucleotides matching TRBD2. After removal of 5 bases from V and 0 bases from J, the junction contained 6 bases not matched to a gene. Germline V gene data show CDR1 as WNHNN and CDR2 as SYGVQD (reference sequence). This CDR3 has 16 amino acids. The CDR3 region has the DNA TGCGCCAGCAGTACCGGGACTAGCGGAACCTCCTACGAGCAGTACTTC. Translating it yields CASSTGTSGTSYEQYF.

CDR3: CASSLQRQDTQYF. The CDR3 coding sequence is TGCGCCAGCAGCCTGCAAAGACAGGATACGCAGTATTTT. The genes are TRBV5-1 and TRBJ2-3; D perhaps matches TRBD1 (5 bases). V was pared by 4 bases and J by 6 bases, with 12 bases between. Germline V CDR1 and CDR2: SGHRS, YFSETQ. The length of the CDR3 is 13 residues.

This sequence joins TRBV7-2 and TRBJ1-1, with D maybe TRBD1 (6 bases). Germline loops: CDR1 SGHTA, CDR2 FQGNSA. The V and J ends lost 3 bases and 6 bases respectively, with 17 bases between them. The CDR3 length is 15 residues. CDR3 protein: CASSLQQGELSEAFF. Written as DNA, the CDR3 is TGTGCCAGCAGCTTGCAACAGGGCGAGTTGTCTGAAGCTTTCTTT.

This clone was observed once. The J gene is TRBJ2-7, the V gene TRBV7-2, with 8 bases matching TRBD2. V dropped 2 bases and J dropped 2; count of bases not matched to a gene: 11. The CDR3 sequence is 17 residues long. The germline CDR1 and CDR2 sequences are SGHTA and FQGNSA. DNA for the CDR3: TGTGCCAGCAGCTTAAAGACTCCGACTAGCGTGCCCTACGAGCAGTACTTC. Translation gives CASSLKTPTSVPYEQYF.

The V gene is TRBV27, the J gene TRBJ2-1, with 8 bases aligning to TRBD1. CDR3 length equals 16 residues. V shed 6 bases, J shed 0 bases, and the junction held 7 bases outside the gene matches. Germline values: CDR1 MNHEY, CDR2 SMNVEV (reference sequence). CDR3 nucleotide sequence: TGTGCCAGCAGATACAACAGGGGGATCTCCTACAATGAGCAGTTCTTC. This encodes CASRYNRGISYNEQFF.

Comment on this clone: At one of its ends the junction is not consistent with the germline gene, which may arise from a read error. The chain employs TRBV9 and TRBJ2-3, with a possible D match to TRBD2 (5 bases). The CDR3 is 15 amino acids. Germline loops: CDR1 SGDLS, CDR2 YYNGEE. Here the CDR3 DNA reads TGTGCCAGTAGCGACCGAAGCGGATTCACAGATACGCAGTATTTT. Encoded protein: CASSDRSGFTDTQYF.

The gene calls are TRBV19 and TRBJ1-1; 10 bases are a match to TRBD1. J was trimmed by 6 bases and V by 5 bases; bases with no gene match: 0. CDR1 and CDR2 from the germline V gene are LNHDA and SQIVND (reference sequence). This CDR3 spans 12 amino acids. Here the CDR3 DNA reads TGTGCCAGTAGTGGACAGGGGGCTGAAGCTTTCTTT. Its translation is CASSGQGAEAFF.

The CDR3 DNA follows: TGTGCCAGCACCGAGGGGGCTACAGATACGCAGTATTTT. It codes for CASTEGATDTQYF. The chain is built from TRBV6-1 and TRBJ2-3; 7 bases align to TRBD1. This CDR3 has 13 residues. Germline V CDR1 and CDR2: MNHNS, SASEGT. Germline trimming cut 7 bases from V and 3 bases from J; bases unmatched to any gene: 4.

This chain connects TRBV5-4 to TRBJ2-3; 7 positions agree with TRBD2. Germline V gene lookup returns CDR1 SGHNT and CDR2 YYREEE (reference sequence). V trimming: 0 bases; J trimming: 3 bases; junction bases outside the gene matches: 13. The CDR3 covers 18 residues. CDR3 DNA: TGTGCCAGCAGCTTGGGGGGGAAGCGGGGACCACGGACAGATACGCAGTATTTT. Translation: CASSLGGKRGPRTDTQYF. Combining the CDR3 with reference TRBV5-4 and TRBJ2-3 gives the whole variable domain ETGVTQSPTHLIKTRGQQVTLRCSSQSGHNTVSWYQQALGQGPQFIFQYYREEENGRGNFPPRFSGLQFPNYSSELNVNALELDDSALYLCASSLGGKRGPRTDTQYFGPGTRLTVL.

The genes are TRBV5-5 and TRBJ1-4; possibly TRBD1 for D (6 bases). The germline V and J ends were trimmed by 3 bases and 6 bases, with 15 bases remaining between them. Germline V lookup: CDR1 SGHKS, CDR2 YYEKEE (reference sequence). The CDR3 has 15 residues. The CDR3 spells CASSWQGSGDEKLFF. The CDR3 DNA follows: TGTGCCAGCAGCTGGCAGGGGTCCGGAGATGAAAAACTGTTTTTT. Filled out from reference TRBV5-5 and TRBJ1-4, the complete variable domain reads DAGVTQSPTHLIKTRGQQVTLRCSPISGHKSVSWYQQVLGQGPQFIFQYYEKEERGRGNFPDRFSARQFPNYSSELNVNALLLGDSALYLCASSWQGSGDEKLFFGSGTQLSVL.

The J gene is TRBJ1-2, the V gene TRBV5-6, with D maybe TRBD1 (5 bases). The CDR3 has 14 amino acids. Germline-derived CDR1 and CDR2 are SGHDT and YYEEEE. Trimming cost V 0 bases and J 4 bases, with 10 bases left between them. The CDR3 bases are TGTGCCAGCAGCTTGGGGACAACGACCTATGGCTACACCTTC. This translates into CASSLGTTTYGYTF.

This chain joins TRBV5-1 and TRBJ1-2; 8 bases are a match to TRBD1. Per germline, CDR1 SGHRS and CDR2 YFSETQ. This CDR3 has 14 residues. The V and J ends lost 3 bases and 6 bases, in that order; junction bases with no gene match: 7. The CDR3 protein is CASSWTGLLDGYTF. The CDR3 DNA sequence: TGCGCCAGCAGCTGGACAGGGCTACTGGATGGCTACACCTTC.

The genes are TRBV19 and TRBJ1-2; D is ambiguous. V lost 4 bases to trimming and J lost 6 bases, with 21 bases between them. This CDR3 comprises 16 residues. The germline V gene encodes CDR1 LNHDA and CDR2 SQIVND (reference sequence). CDR3 region: CASSRRDRQGEDGYTF. CDR3 coding DNA: TGTGCCAGTAGTAGGAGGGATAGACAAGGCGAGGATGGCTACACCTTC.